This T cell receptor beta chain was identified during a study of glioma-infiltrating T cells after dendritic cell vaccination. Repertoires were generated with immunoSEQ multiplex PCR, while TCRdb's copy carries only in-frame clones and drops some. The data contain 75,000 to 100,000 clones, 75% to 85% of them singletons. The sample in question was blood, obtained before dendritic cell vaccination. The origin of this receptor is a human donor with glioblastoma.

The CDR3 spells CAYTTGGLYEQYF. CDR3 DNA sequence: TGTGCCTATACGACAGGGGGCTTGTACGAGCAGTACTTC. V usage is TRBV30 and J usage is TRBJ2-7; 10 bases are a match to TRBD1. J gave up 4 bases and V 7 bases, and 7 bases lay outside the gene matches. Germline CDR1 and CDR2: GTSNPN and SVGIG (reference sequence). The CDR3 contains 13 residues.